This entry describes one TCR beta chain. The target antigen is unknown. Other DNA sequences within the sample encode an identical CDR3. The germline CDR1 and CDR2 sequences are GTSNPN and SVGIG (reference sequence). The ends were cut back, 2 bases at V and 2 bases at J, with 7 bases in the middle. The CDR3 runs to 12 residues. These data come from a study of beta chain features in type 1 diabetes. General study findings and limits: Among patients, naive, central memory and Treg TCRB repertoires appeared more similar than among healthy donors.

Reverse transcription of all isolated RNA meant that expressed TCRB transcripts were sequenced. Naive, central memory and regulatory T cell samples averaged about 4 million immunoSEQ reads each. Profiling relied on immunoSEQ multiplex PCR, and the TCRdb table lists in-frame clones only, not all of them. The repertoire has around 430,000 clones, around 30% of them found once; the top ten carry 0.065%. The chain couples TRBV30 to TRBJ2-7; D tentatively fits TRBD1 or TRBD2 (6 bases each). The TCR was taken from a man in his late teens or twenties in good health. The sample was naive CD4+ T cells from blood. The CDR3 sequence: CAWSRGAYEQYF. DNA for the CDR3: TGTGCCTGGAGTAGGGGGGCCTACGAGCAGTACTTC.